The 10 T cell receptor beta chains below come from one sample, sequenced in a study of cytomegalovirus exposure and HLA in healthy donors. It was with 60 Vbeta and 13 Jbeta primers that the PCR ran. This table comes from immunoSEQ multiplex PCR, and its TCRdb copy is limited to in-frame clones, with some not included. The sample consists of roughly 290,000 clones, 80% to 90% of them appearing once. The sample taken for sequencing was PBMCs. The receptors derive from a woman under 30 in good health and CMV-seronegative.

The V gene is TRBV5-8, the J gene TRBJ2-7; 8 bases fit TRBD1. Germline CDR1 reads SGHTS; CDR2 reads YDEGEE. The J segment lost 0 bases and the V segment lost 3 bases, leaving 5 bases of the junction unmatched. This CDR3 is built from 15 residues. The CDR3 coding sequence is TGTGCCAGCAGCTCGGGACAGGAGATCTCCTACGAGCAGTACTTC. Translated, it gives CASSSGQEISYEQYF.

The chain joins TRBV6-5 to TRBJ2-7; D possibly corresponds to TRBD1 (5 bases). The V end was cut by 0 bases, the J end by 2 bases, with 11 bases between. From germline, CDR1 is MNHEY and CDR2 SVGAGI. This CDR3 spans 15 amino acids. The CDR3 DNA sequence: TGTGCCAGCAGTTACTCGACGGCAGGGACCTACGAGCAGTACTTC. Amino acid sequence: CASSYSTAGTYEQYF.

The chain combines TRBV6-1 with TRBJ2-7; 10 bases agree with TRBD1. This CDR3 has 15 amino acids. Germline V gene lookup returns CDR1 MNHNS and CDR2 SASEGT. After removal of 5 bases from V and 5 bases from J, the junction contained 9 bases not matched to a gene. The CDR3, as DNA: TGTGCCAGCAGTAAAACCGGGACAGGGGTAGACGAGCAGTACTTC. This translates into CASSKTGTGVDEQYF.

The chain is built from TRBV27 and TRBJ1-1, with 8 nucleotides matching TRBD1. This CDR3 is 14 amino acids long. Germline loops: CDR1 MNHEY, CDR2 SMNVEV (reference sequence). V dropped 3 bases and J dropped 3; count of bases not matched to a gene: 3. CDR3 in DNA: TGTGCCAGCAGTTTTGGGACAGGCGACACTGAAGCTTTCTTT. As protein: CASSFGTGDTEAFF.

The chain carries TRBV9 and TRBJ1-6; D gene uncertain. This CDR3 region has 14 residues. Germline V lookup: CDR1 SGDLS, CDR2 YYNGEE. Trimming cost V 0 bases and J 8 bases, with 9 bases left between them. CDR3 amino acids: CASSVEGADSPLHF. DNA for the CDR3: TGTGCCAGCAGCGTAGAAGGAGCTGATTCACCCCTCCACTTT. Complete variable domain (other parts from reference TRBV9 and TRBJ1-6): DSGVTQTPKHLITATGQRVTLRCSPRSGDLSVYWYQQSLDQGLQFLIQYYNGEERAKGNILERFSAQQFPDLHSELNLSSLELGDSALYFCASSVEGADSPLHFGNGTRLTVT.

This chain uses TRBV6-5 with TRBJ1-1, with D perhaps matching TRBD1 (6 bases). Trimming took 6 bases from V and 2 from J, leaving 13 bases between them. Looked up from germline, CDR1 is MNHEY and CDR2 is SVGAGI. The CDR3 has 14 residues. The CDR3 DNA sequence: TGTGCCAGCAGACCCAGGACAGTCAACACTGAAGCTTTCTTT. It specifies CASRPRTVNTEAFF.

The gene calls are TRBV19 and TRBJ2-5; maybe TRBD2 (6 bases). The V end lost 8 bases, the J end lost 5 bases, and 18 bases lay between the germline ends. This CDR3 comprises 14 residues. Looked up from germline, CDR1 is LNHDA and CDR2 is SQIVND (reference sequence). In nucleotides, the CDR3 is TGTGCCAGTGCCAATCTAGCGTCTGGGGAGACCCAGTACTTC. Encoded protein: CASANLASGETQYF.

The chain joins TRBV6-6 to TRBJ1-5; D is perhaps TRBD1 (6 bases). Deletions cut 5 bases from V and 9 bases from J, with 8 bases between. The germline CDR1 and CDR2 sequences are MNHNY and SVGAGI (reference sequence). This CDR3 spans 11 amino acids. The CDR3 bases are TGTGCCAGCAGTCAGGGGTTGCCCCAGCATTTT. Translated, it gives CASSQGLPQHF.

The CDR3 sequence is CASSVGLDLGTDTQYF. The CDR3 DNA is TGTGCCAGCAGCGTAGGGCTAGATTTGGGCACAGATACGCAGTATTTT. The chain carries TRBV9 and TRBJ2-3; D gene unclear. CDR1 and CDR2 from the germline V gene are SGDLS and YYNGEE. CDR3 length equals 16 residues. Trimming took off 0 bases at V and 1 base at J, with 12 bases between the two ends. Drawing the rest from reference TRBV9 and TRBJ2-3, the complete variable domain is DSGVTQTPKHLITATGQRVTLRCSPRSGDLSVYWYQQSLDQGLQFLIQYYNGEERAKGNILERFSAQQFPDLHSELNLSSLELGDSALYFCASSVGLDLGTDTQYFGPGTRLTVL.

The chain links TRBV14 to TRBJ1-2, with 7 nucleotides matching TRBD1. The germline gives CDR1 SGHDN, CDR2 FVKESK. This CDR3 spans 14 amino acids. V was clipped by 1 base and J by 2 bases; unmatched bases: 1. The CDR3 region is CASSQAQGNYGYTF. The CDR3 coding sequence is TGTGCCAGCAGCCAAGCACAGGGGAACTATGGCTACACCTTC.